Below are 9 T cell receptor beta chains sequenced from a single sample in a study of beta chain features in type 1 diabetes. Study-wide findings and caveats: Across all four CD4+ subsets, people with type 1 diabetes showed modestly shorter TCRB CDR3s.

Expressed TCRB transcripts were sequenced because the isolated RNA had all been reverse transcribed beforehand. TCRdb keeps only in-frame clones here, not all; method: immunoSEQ multiplex PCR. The data hold about 160,000 clones, with approximately 8.4% observed a single time. These receptors have no known antigen. Sequenced input: central memory CD4+ T cells from blood. The receptor set was obtained from a man aged 18 to 30 with type 1 diabetes.

In its sample, this clone was seen a few times. The rearrangement uses TRBV6-5 and TRBJ1-2, with unresolved D. CDR3 length: 13 amino acids. The germline V and J ends were trimmed by 6 bases and 3 bases, with 11 bases remaining between them. Per germline, CDR1 MNHEY and CDR2 SVGAGI. CDR3 in amino acids: CASSLAGDYGYTF. CDR3 in DNA: TGTGCCAGCAGCTTGGCCGGGGACTATGGCTACACCTTC.

V gene TRBV4-1 combines with J gene TRBJ1-5; unclear D gene. Trimming pared 1 base from V and 0 bases from J, leaving 13 bases between. The CDR3 length is 17 residues. Germline V CDR1 and CDR2: MGHRA, YSYEKL. CDR3 in amino acids: CASSQGNGRTSNQPQHF. The CDR3, as DNA: TGCGCCAGCAGCCAAGGAAACGGGAGAACTAGCAATCAGCCCCAGCATTTT.

About this clone: The same CDR3 arises from other DNA sequences in this sample as well. The chain is built from TRBV2 and TRBJ2-7; 9 bases align to TRBD1. The CDR3 is 12 residues long. Losses at the gene ends were 7 bases for V and 3 bases for J; bases not matched to a gene: 1. Germline V CDR1 and CDR2: SNHLY, FYNNEI. The CDR3 coding sequence is TGTGCCAGCAAGGACAGGGGCTACGAGCAGTACTTC. Translated: CASKDRGYEQYF.

This clone was found a few times. The rearrangement links TRBV6-6 to TRBJ1-2; D unclear. Between the trimmed V and J ends, which lost 4 bases and 2 bases, there was a span of 14 bases. CDR1 and CDR2 from the germline V gene are MNHNY and SVGAGI (reference sequence). This CDR3 is 15 amino acids long. DNA of the CDR3: TGTGCCAGCAGTTTTAACAGCTATTCAAACTATGGCTACACCTTC. This translates into CASSFNSYSNYGYTF.

In its sample, this clone was seen a few times. This chain joins TRBV18 and TRBJ2-7; the D gene is possibly TRBD1 (6 bases). Trimming removed 2 bases from V and 0 bases from J, with 8 bases in between. The CDR3 length is 14 residues. Per the germline V gene, CDR1 is KGHSH and CDR2 is LQKENI. Written as DNA, the CDR3 is TGTGCCAGCTCACCAGGGGACATCTCCTACGAGCAGTACTTC. It encodes CASSPGDISYEQYF.

This clone was seen a few times. The rearrangement uses TRBV2 and TRBJ2-3; 10 bases agree with TRBD2. V lost 6 bases to trimming and J lost 5 bases; unmatched junction nucleotides: 2. The CDR3 is made up of 13 amino acids. Germline assignment: CDR1 SNHLY and CDR2 FYNNEI. This CDR3 is CASSLAGEDTQYF. CDR3 nucleotides: TGTGCCAGCAGCCTAGCGGGGGAAGATACGCAGTATTTT.

This clone was counted between two and nine times. The chain links TRBV19 to TRBJ1-6; possible D gene TRBD1, 6 bases. The V gene's germline CDR1 is LNHDA and CDR2 SQIVND (reference sequence). The CDR3 extends over 13 amino acids. Trimming pared 9 bases from V and 8 bases from J, leaving 14 bases between. The CDR3 spells CASAVQGDSPLHF. The DNA of the CDR3 is TGTGCCAGCGCGGTACAGGGAGATTCACCCCTCCACTTT.

The chain carries TRBV10-3 and TRBJ2-7; 8 bases fit TRBD1. The trim removed 4 bases at V and 1 base at J, leaving 9 bases unmatched. Germline CDR1 ENHRY, CDR2 SYGVKD. This CDR3 comprises 16 residues. CDR3 coding DNA: TGTGCCATCAGTGCAGGTGGAGACAGGGGTTCCTACGAGCAGTACTTC. Protein: CAISAGGDRGSYEQYF.

The J gene is TRBJ2-3, the V gene TRBV5-1; 7 bases align to TRBD2. Germline values: CDR1 SGHRS, CDR2 YFSETQ. The V segment lost 4 bases and the J segment 2 bases; nucleotides outside the gene matches: 7. The CDR3 runs to 15 residues. The CDR3 bases are TGCGCCAGCAGCCCCCGGGACTACGACACAGATACGCAGTATTTT. Encoded protein: CASSPRDYDTDTQYF.